This record concerns one T cell receptor beta chain sequence. The antigen is unknown. Individual cDNA molecules each received unique molecular identifiers attached to them. MiXCR was run by TCRdb on the 5' RACE reads, yielding one entry per CDR3 protein. The data show just over 95,000 distinct CDR3 sequences, with 11% seen just once and approximately 5.3% held by the top ten. This sample was included in a study of early T cells in non-severe SARS-CoV-2 infection. Study-wide findings and caveats: VDJdb-based annotation leaned toward anti-spike CD8 responses and missed private and CD4 specificities.

Trimming took off 1 base at V and 6 bases at J, with 10 bases between the two ends. The CDR3 totals 14 residues. Germline lookup yields CDR1 MGHRA and CDR2 YSYEKL. This TCR came from an adult who was a healthcare worker with PCR-confirmed SARS-CoV-2 infection or an uninfected control (not recorded which). The source material was whole blood. This sequence joins TRBV4-1 and TRBJ2-1; no firm D call. The CDR3 region has the DNA TGCGCCAGCAGCCAAGTTCGCAACTTCAATGAGCAGTTCTTC. Translating gives CASSQVRNFNEQFF.